This entry is about one TCR beta chain. The assay was immunoSEQ multiplex PCR, and TCRdb's table has in-frame clones only and misses some. The profile shows over 30,000 clones, roughly 91% of them singletons. After removal of 3 bases from V and 9 bases from J, the junction contained 12 bases not matched to a gene. CDR1 WSHSY and CDR2 SAAADI come from the germline V gene. The CDR3 runs 16 residues. The data stem from a study of blood T cell repertoires in COVID-19. J is TRBJ2-5 and V is TRBV10-2, with TRBD1 identical over 11 bases. Material: peripheral blood. The clonotype was recovered from a man aged 80 or over with acute or convalescent COVID-19. As DNA, the CDR3 is TGCGCCAGCAGTGACCCGGGACAGGGGGTCTGGCAGTCCCAGTACTTC. Translated: CASSDPGQGVWQSQYF.